One sample yielded the 14 T cell receptor beta chains listed below, sequenced in a study of cytomegalovirus exposure and HLA in healthy donors (TCRdb year 2017). The method behind the library was the immunoSEQ multiplex PCR assay. For the multiplex PCR, a mixture combining 60 forward primers for TCR Vbeta segments and 13 reverse primers for TCR Jbeta segments was used. The table was pulled from immuneACCESS by TCRdb, which kept in-frame rearrangements only. Such tables lose some clones; where checked, under half of the loss comes from unresolved V genes, and the rest has no known cause. Recorded for this sample are roughly 130,000 clones; approximately 74% of them occurred a single time. Together, the top ten hold approximately 6.3% of the sample. Specimen: PBMCs. Receptors originate from a man aged 40-55 years in good health and CMV-seropositive.

The gene calls are TRBV7-9 and TRBJ1-3; D is uncertain. Deletions cut 2 bases from V and 2 bases from J, with 10 bases between. The CDR3 extends over 15 amino acids. Per the germline V gene, CDR1 is SEHNR and CDR2 is FQNEAQ (reference sequence). CDR3 in amino acids: CASSLYPEPGNTIYF. The CDR3 region has the DNA TGTGCCAGCAGCTTATACCCCGAGCCTGGAAACACCATATATTTT.

The CDR3 nucleotides are TGTGCCAGCAGCAGAAACCAGGGAGGCACTGAAGCTTTCTTT. Amino acids: CASSRNQGGTEAFF. J is TRBJ1-1 and V is TRBV11-2; D is perhaps TRBD1 (5 bases). Germline assignment: CDR1 SGHAT and CDR2 FQNNGV. The V gene lost 5 bases and the J gene lost 4 bases, with 14 bases spanning the gap. This CDR3 has 14 amino acids.

This chain joins TRBV6-1 and TRBJ1-6, with TRBD1 as a possible D gene (6 bases). This CDR3 contains 15 residues. Germline V lookup: CDR1 MNHNS, CDR2 SASEGT. The V end was cut by 3 bases, the J end by 4 bases, with 10 bases between. CDR3 protein: CASSDMGAYNSPLHF. The DNA of the CDR3 is TGTGCCAGCAGTGATATGGGGGCTTATAATTCACCCCTCCACTTT.

J is TRBJ1-1 and V is TRBV29-1; possible D gene TRBD1, 5 bases. CDR1 is SQVTM and CDR2 is ANQGSEA in the germline V gene. Trimming took off 6 bases at V and 9 bases at J, with 17 bases between the two ends. This CDR3 is built from 12 residues. Written as DNA, the CDR3 is TGCAGCGTCGTTGGTGACAGTTACCAAGCTTTCTTT. Protein sequence: CSVVGDSYQAFF. Drawing the rest from reference TRBV29-1 and TRBJ1-1, the complete variable domain is SAVISQKPSRDICQRGTSLTIQCQVDSQVTMMFWYRQQPGQSLTLIATANQGSEATYESGFVIDKFPISRPNLTFSTLTVSNMSPEDSSIYLCSVVGDSYQAFFGQGTRLTVV.

This chain connects TRBV28 to TRBJ2-7; TRBD2 matches at 8 bases. V shed 6 bases and J 3 bases; nucleotides not matched to a gene: 4. The germline V gene has CDR1 MDHEN and CDR2 SYDVKM. The CDR3 totals 13 residues. DNA for the CDR3: TGTGCCAGCAGCCTGGGACTAGTCTACGAGCAGTACTTC. Translation: CASSLGLVYEQYF.

This clone has just one count. V usage is TRBV6-5 and J usage is TRBJ2-7; the match to TRBD1 covers 10 bases. This CDR3 comprises 13 residues. J lost 3 bases, V lost 11 bases, and 7 bases had no gene match. Per the germline V gene, CDR1 is MNHEY and CDR2 is SVGAGI. CDR3 sequence reads: CACRGTGVYEQYF. The CDR3 DNA follows: TGTGCCTGCCGAGGGACAGGGGTCTACGAGCAGTACTTC.

The V and J genes are TRBV19 and TRBJ2-2; D ambiguous. V dropped 5 bases and J dropped 2 bases, with 3 bases sitting between them. The CDR3 consists of 12 residues. CDR1 and CDR2 (germline): LNHDA, SQIVND (reference sequence). The CDR3 nucleotides read TGTGCCAGTAGTCTAAACACCGGGGAGCTGTTTTTT. Protein sequence: CASSLNTGELFF. Looking up the rest from reference TRBV19 and TRBJ2-2 gives the full variable domain: DGGITQSPKYLFRKEGQNVTLSCEQNLNHDAMYWYRQDPGQGLRLIYYSQIVNDFQKGDIAEGYSVSREKKESFPLTVTSAQKNPTAFYLCASSLNTGELFFGEGSRLTVL.

The genes are TRBV19 and TRBJ1-1, with D uncertain. Germline values: CDR1 LNHDA, CDR2 SQIVND (reference sequence). This CDR3 is 13 amino acids long. V lost 6 bases, J lost 5 bases, and 13 bases lay in between. The CDR3 nucleotides read TGTGCCAGTAGCACCGCCGGTGAAACTGAAGCTTTCTTT. Its translation: CASSTAGETEAFF.

The rearrangement uses TRBV11-2 and TRBJ2-2; possible D gene TRBD2, 6 bases. Per the germline V gene, CDR1 is SGHAT and CDR2 is FQNNGV. The CDR3 extends over 16 amino acids. V gave up 3 bases and J gave up 7 bases, with 18 bases separating them. DNA for the CDR3: TGTGCCAGCAGCTTGGAGACTAGTGGGCGGCGCGGGGAGCTGTTTTTT. This sequence encodes CASSLETSGRRGELFF.

The rearrangement uses TRBV5-1 and TRBJ2-1; D is uncertain. CDR3 length: 11 amino acids. V gave up 3 bases and J gave up 9 bases, with 7 bases separating them. Germline CDR1 reads SGHRS; CDR2 reads YFSETQ. CDR3: CASSYASEQFF. Here the CDR3 DNA reads TGCGCCAGCAGCTATGCTAGTGAGCAGTTCTTC.

V gene TRBV10-3 combines with J gene TRBJ2-3; no clear D gene. The CDR3 runs to 11 residues. Germline assignment: CDR1 ENHRY and CDR2 SYGVKD. Written as DNA, the CDR3 is TGTGCGATTGAGGTAACCGATACGCAGTATTTT. Translation gives CAIEVTDTQYF.

The chain uses TRBV30 and TRBJ1-4; D uncertain. V lost 3 bases and J lost 2, with 10 bases in between. This CDR3 contains 14 residues. Per the germline V gene, CDR1 is GTSNPN and CDR2 is SVGIG (reference sequence). The CDR3: CAWREGTTNEKLFF. The CDR3 DNA follows: TGTGCCTGGAGAGAGGGTACTACTAATGAAAAACTGTTTTTT.

This clone was counted once. The J gene is TRBJ1-2, the V gene TRBV5-1; 11 bases are shared with TRBD1. The CDR3 contains 16 residues. V shed 4 bases and J 8 bases; nucleotides not matched to a gene: 13. Germline V gives CDR1 SGHRS, CDR2 YFSETQ. The CDR3, as DNA: TGCGCCAGCAGCCGCGCCGGCGGACAGGGGGCTTCCGGCTACACCTTC. Translated: CASSRAGGQGASGYTF.

The chain links TRBV7-6 to TRBJ2-1, with 10 positions matching TRBD2. Trimming cost V 4 bases and J 5 bases; bases outside gene matches: 8. The CDR3 consists of 16 residues. Per the germline V gene, CDR1 is SGHVS and CDR2 is FNYEAQ. CDR3 loop: CASSSNSGRSHNEQFF. The CDR3 DNA follows: TGTGCCAGCAGCTCTAATAGCGGGAGGTCCCACAATGAGCAGTTCTTC.